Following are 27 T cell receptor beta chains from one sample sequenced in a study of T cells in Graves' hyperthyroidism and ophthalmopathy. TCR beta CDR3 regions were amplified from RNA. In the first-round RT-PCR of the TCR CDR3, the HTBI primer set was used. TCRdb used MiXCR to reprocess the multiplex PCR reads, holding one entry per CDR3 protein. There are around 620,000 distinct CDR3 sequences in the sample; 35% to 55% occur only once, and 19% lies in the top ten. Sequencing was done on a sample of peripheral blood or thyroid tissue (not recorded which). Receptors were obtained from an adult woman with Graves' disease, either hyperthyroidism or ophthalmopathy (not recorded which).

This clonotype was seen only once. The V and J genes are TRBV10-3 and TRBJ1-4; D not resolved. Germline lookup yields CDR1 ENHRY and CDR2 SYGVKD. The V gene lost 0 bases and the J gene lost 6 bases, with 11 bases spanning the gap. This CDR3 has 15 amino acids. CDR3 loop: CAISESRSTDEKLFF. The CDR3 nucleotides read TGTGCCATCAGTGAGTCGAGGAGTACCGATGAAAAACTGTTTTTT.

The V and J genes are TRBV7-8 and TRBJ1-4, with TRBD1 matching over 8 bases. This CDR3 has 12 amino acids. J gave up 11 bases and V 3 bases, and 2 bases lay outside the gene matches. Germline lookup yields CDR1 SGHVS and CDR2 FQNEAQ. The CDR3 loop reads CASSFTGGKLFF. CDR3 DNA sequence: TGTGCCAGCAGCTTTACAGGGGGGAAACTGTTTTTT.

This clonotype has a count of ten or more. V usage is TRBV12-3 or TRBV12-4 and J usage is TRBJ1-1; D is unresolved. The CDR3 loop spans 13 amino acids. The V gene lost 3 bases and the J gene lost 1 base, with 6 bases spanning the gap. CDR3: CASSFVENTEAFF. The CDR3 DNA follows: TGTGCCAGCAGTTTTGTAGAGAACACTGAAGCTTTCTTT.

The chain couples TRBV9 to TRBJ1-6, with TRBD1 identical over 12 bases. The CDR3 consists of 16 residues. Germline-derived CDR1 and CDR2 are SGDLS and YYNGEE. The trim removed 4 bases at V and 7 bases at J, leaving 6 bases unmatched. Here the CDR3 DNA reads TGTGCCAGCAGCCAGGGACAGGGGGCAAGGAATTCACCCCTCCACTTT. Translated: CASSQGQGARNSPLHF.

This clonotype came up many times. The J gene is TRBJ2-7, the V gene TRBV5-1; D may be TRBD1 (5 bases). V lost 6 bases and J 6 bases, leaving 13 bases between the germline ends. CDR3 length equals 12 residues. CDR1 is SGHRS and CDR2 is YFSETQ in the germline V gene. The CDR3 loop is CASTPDNREQYF. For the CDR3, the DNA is TGCGCCAGCACCCCGGACAACCGCGAGCAGTACTTC.

CDR3 sequence: CASSQGADGYTF. CDR3 in DNA: TGTGCCAGCAGTCAGGGGGCGGATGGCTACACCTTC. The rearrangement joins TRBV25-1 to TRBJ1-2; 8 bases map to TRBD1. The CDR3 spans 12 residues. V was pared by 5 bases and J by 6 bases, with 2 bases of the junction left unmatched. Germline V lookup: CDR1 MGHDK, CDR2 SYGVNS.

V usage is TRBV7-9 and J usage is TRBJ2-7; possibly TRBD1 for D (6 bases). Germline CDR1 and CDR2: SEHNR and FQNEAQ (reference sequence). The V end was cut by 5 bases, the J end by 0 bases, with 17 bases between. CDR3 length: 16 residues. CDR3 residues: CASSPGQSHSSYEQYF. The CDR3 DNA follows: TGTGCCAGCAGCCCCGGACAGTCCCATAGCTCCTACGAGCAGTACTTC.

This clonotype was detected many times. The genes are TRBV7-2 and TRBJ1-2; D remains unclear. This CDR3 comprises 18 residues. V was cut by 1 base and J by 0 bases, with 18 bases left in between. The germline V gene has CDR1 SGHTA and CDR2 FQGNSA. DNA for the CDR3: TGTGCCAGCAGCTTAGTAGGAGTGGGAGGCCTGTCTAACTATGGCTACACCTTC. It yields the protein CASSLVGVGGLSNYGYTF.

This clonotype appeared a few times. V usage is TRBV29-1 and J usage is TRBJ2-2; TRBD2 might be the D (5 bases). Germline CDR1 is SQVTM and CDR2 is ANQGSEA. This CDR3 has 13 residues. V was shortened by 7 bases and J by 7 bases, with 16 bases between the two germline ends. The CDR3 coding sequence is TGCAGCGCCGTGGTCGGGGTAGGCGGGGAGCTGTTTTTT. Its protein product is CSAVVGVGGELFF.

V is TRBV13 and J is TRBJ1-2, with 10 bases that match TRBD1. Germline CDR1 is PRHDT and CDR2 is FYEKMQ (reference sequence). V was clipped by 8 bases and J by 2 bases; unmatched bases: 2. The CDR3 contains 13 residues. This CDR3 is CASQGQGNYGYTF. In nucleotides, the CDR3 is TGTGCCAGCCAGGGACAGGGGAACTATGGCTACACCTTC.

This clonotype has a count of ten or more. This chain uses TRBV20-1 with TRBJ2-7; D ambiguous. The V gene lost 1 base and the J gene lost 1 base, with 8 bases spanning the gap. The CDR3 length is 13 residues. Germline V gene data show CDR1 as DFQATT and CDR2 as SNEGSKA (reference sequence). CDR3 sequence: CSARVGPSYEQYF. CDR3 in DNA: TGCAGTGCTAGAGTCGGTCCTTCCTACGAGCAGTACTTC.

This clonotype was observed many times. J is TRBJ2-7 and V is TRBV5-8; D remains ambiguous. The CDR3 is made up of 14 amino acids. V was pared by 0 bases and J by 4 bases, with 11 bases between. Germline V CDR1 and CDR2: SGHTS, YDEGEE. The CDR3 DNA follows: TGTGCCAGCAGCTTGGGGGTGGATCCTTACGAGCAGTACTTC. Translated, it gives CASSLGVDPYEQYF.

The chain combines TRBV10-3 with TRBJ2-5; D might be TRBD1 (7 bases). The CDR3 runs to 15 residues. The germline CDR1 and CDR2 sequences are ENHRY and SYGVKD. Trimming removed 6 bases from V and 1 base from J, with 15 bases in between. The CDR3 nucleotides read TGTGCCATCAGGGAGGGGGCAGGAGGCCAAGAGACCCAGTACTTC. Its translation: CAIREGAGGQETQYF.

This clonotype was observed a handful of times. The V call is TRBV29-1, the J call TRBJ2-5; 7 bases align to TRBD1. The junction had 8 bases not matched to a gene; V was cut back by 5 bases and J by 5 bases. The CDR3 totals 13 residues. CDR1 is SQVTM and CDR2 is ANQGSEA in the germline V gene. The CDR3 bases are TGCAGCGTTAGGGACAGTGGATTTGAGACCCAGTACTTC. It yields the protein CSVRDSGFETQYF.

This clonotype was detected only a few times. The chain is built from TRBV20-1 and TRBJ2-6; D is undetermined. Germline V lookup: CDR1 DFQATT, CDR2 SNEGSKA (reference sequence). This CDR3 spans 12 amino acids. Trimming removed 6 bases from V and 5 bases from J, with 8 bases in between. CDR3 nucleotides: TGCAGTGCCACCGAACGGGCCAACGTCCTGACTTTC. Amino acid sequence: CSATERANVLTF.

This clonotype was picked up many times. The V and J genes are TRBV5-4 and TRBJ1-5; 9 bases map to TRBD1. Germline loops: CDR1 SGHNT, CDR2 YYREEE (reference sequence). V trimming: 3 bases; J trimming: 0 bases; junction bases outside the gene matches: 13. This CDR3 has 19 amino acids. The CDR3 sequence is CASSSRGTGNHLSNQPQHF. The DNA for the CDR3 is TGTGCCAGCAGCTCGAGGGGGACAGGGAACCACCTTAGCAATCAGCCCCAGCATTTT. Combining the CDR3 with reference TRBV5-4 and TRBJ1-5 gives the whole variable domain ETGVTQSPTHLIKTRGQQVTLRCSSQSGHNTVSWYQQALGQGPQFIFQYYREEENGRGNFPPRFSGLQFPNYSSELNVNALELDDSALYLCASSSRGTGNHLSNQPQHFGDGTRLSIL.

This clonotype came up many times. The CDR3 reads CASSFGAANQPQHF. In DNA form, the CDR3 reads TGTGCCAGCAGCTTCGGCGCAGCTAATCAGCCCCAGCATTTT. The chain links TRBV7-2 to TRBJ1-5; no clear D. V was shortened by 3 bases and J by 4 bases, with 10 bases between the two germline ends. This CDR3 has 14 residues. In germline, CDR1 is SGHTA, CDR2 FQGNSA.

The CDR3 bases are TGTGCCAGCTTGGATAAGGGGGCGAGTGGCTACACCTTC. Translating it yields CASLDKGASGYTF. This rearrangement joins TRBV5-5 to TRBJ1-2, with 7 bases that match TRBD1. Germline V gives CDR1 SGHKS, CDR2 YYEKEE (reference sequence). The V and J ends lost 7 bases and 7 bases, in that order; junction bases with no gene match: 10. CDR3 length: 13 residues.

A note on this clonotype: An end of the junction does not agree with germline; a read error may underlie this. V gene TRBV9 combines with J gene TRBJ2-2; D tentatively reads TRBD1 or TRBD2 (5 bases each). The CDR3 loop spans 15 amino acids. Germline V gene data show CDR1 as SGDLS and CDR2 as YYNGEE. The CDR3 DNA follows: TGTGCCAGCAGTGCTGGACACCCCAACACCGGGGAGCCGTTTTTT. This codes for CASSAGHPNTGEPFF.

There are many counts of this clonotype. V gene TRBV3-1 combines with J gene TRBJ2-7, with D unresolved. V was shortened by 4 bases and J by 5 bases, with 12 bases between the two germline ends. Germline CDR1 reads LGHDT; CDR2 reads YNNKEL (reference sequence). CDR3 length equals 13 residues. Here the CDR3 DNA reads TGTGCCAGCAGCCGTGATGGGGTCCACGAGCAGTACTTC. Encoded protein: CASSRDGVHEQYF.

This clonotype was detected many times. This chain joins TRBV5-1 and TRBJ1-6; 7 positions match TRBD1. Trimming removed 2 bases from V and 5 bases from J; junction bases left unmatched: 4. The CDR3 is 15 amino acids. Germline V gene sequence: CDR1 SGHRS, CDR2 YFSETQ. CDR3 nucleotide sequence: TGCGCCAGCAGCTTCGAGGGGACAGATAATTCACCCCTCCACTTT. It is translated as CASSFEGTDNSPLHF.

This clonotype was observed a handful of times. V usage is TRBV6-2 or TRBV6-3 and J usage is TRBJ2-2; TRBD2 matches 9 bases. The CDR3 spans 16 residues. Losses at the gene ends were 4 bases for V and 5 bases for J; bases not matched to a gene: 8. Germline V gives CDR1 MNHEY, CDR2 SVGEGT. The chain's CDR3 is CASSSWVAGETGELFF. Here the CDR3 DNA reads TGTGCCAGCAGTTCCTGGGTAGCGGGAGAGACCGGGGAGCTGTTTTTT.

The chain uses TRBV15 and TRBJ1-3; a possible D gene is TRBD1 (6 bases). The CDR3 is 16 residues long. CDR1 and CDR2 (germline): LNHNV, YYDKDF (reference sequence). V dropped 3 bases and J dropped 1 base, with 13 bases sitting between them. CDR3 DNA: TGTGCCACCAGCAGGGAACCGACAGGTTCTGGAAACACCATATATTTT. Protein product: CATSREPTGSGNTIYF.

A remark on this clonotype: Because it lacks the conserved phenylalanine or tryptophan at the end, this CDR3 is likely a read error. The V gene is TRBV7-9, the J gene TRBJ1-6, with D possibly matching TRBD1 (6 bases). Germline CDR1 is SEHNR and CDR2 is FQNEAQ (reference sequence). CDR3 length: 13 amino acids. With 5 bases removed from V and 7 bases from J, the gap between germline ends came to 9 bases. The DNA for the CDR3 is TGTGCCAGCAGCGGACAGAACAATTCACCCCTCCACCTT. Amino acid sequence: CASSGQNNSPLHL.

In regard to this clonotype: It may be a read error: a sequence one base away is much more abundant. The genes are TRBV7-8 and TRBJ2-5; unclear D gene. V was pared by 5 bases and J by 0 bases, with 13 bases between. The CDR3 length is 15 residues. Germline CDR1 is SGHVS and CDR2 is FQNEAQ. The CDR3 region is CASSTRSWYQETQYF. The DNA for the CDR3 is TGTGCCAGCAGCACCAGGTCCTGGTACCAAGAGACCCAGTACTTC.

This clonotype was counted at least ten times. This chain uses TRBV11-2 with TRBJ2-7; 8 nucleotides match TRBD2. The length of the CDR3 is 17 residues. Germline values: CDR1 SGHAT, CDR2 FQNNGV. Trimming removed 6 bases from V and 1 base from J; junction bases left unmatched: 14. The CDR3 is CASRPATSGRGSYEQYF. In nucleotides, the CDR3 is TGTGCCAGCAGGCCCGCCACGAGCGGGAGAGGGTCCTACGAGCAGTACTTC.

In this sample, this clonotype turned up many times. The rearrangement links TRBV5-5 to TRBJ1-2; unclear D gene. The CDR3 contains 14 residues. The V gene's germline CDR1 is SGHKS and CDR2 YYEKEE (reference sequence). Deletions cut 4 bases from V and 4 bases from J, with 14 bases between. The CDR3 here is CASSPNRFGYGYTF. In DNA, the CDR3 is TGTGCCAGCAGCCCAAATCGATTCGGCTATGGCTACACCTTC. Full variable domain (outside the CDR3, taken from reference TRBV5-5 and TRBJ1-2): DAGVTQSPTHLIKTRGQQVTLRCSPISGHKSVSWYQQVLGQGPQFIFQYYEKEERGRGNFPDRFSARQFPNYSSELNVNALLLGDSALYLCASSPNRFGYGYTFGSGTRLTVV.